The following is a TCR beta chain sequence with its context. The repertoire was sequenced with immunoSEQ multiplex PCR; TCRdb's copy has only in-frame clones and lacks some. The sample records roughly 35,000 clones, about nine tenths being singletons. The CDR3 runs 16 residues. CDR1 PRHDT and CDR2 FYEKMQ come from the germline V gene (reference sequence). Germline trimming cut 5 bases from V and 0 bases from J; bases unmatched to any gene: 8. The data were obtained in a study of T cell changes during pregnancy in multiple sclerosis. This chain connects TRBV13 to TRBJ2-5, with TRBD2 identical over 8 bases. Specimen: CD4+ T cells from peripheral blood mononuclear cells, collected before pregnancy. This receptor was obtained from a female donor with multiple sclerosis, enrolled in a pregnancy study. CDR3 coding DNA: TGTGCCAGCAGCAACGGTGGTAGCGGGAACCAAGAGACCCAGTACTTC. This encodes CASSNGGSGNQETQYF.